Given below is one T cell receptor beta chain in context. The target antigen is unknown. Time point reported: baseline, week 1 (first vaccination visit). Treatment in this sample: pre-vaccination baseline after standard-of-care therapy. Each of the donors came in with new WHO grade 3 or 4 astrocytomas that were IDH1-mutant and ATRX-lost. The CDR3 contains 15 residues. Trimming removed 0 bases from V and 3 bases from J, with 10 bases in between. In germline, CDR1 is SGDLS, CDR2 YYNGEE. This entry is derived from a study of a mutant IDH1 vaccine in newly diagnosed glioma. Whole-study findings and limits: Across multiple MHC alleles, 80% to 95% of patients had vaccine-induced responses.

Profiling relied on immunoSEQ multiplex PCR, and the TCRdb table lists in-frame clones only, not all of them. This table holds around 64,000 clones, approximately 82% found once. Sequenced here: peripheral blood mononuclear cells (PBMCs), sampled from a glioma patient treated with radiotherapy, temozolomide or both. This sequence was found in a woman in her late teens or twenties with glioma. Some clones in this sample may be carry-over from other donors' samples. The genes are TRBV9 and TRBJ2-1; possible D gene TRBD1, 7 bases. The CDR3 region has the DNA TGTGCCAGCAGCGTAGGGCAGGGGGGCTACAATGAGCAGTTCTTC. Residues: CASSVGQGGYNEQFF.